The 32 T cell receptor beta chains in this list originate from one sample, sequenced in a study of cytomegalovirus exposure and HLA in healthy donors. Primers included in the PCR were 60 Vbeta and 13 Jbeta primers. Generated by immunoSEQ multiplex PCR, the TCRdb table keeps only in-frame clones and is missing some. The sample yields 95,000 to 100,000 clones, about 80% seen once. The material sequenced was PBMCs. All receptors derive from a man aged 35 to 55 in good health and CMV-seronegative.

This clone appeared a few times. One end of the junction fails to match germline, which may point to a read error. J is TRBJ2-1 and V is TRBV7-7, with 9 nucleotides matching TRBD1. This CDR3 comprises 13 residues. Per the germline V gene, CDR1 is SSHAT and CDR2 is FNYEAQ (reference sequence). The CDR3 sequence: CASSPSQGARQFF. CDR3 coding DNA: TGTGCTAGCAGCCCATCACAGGGGGCGCGGCAGTTCTTC.

This rearrangement joins TRBV5-8 to TRBJ1-3; tentative D call: TRBD1 (5 bases). Trimming shortened V by 5 bases and J by 2 bases, and 11 bases separated the two germline ends. The germline V gene has CDR1 SGHTS and CDR2 YDEGEE. The CDR3 sequence is 14 residues long. This CDR3 is CASSGGLPGNTIYF. CDR3 nucleotide sequence: TGTGCCAGCAGTGGGGGACTCCCTGGAAACACCATATATTTT.

This clone was seen just once. One junction end does not reproduce the germline sequence, and a read error may be involved. The chain uses TRBV7-7 and TRBJ1-6; 8 bases match TRBD1. CDR1 SSHAT and CDR2 FNYEAQ come from the germline V gene (reference sequence). The CDR3 runs to 18 residues. The DNA for the CDR3 is TGTGCTAGCAGCTCACCGGGACAGGTAAGCTCCTATAATTCACCCCTCCACTTT. It specifies CASSSPGQVSSYNSPLHF.

The chain links TRBV19 to TRBJ2-3, with 9 bases matching TRBD2. Losses at the gene ends were 2 bases for V and 3 bases for J; bases not matched to a gene: 3. Germline V gene lookup returns CDR1 LNHDA and CDR2 SQIVND (reference sequence). This CDR3 is built from 15 residues. CDR3 in amino acids: CASSINSGGTDTQYF. For the CDR3, the DNA is TGTGCCAGTAGTATAAACAGCGGGGGGACAGATACGCAGTATTTT.

This clone occurred a few times. The chain links TRBV5-1 to TRBJ2-7; D possibly corresponds to TRBD2 (6 bases). This CDR3 is 14 amino acids long. Germline CDR1 reads SGHRS; CDR2 reads YFSETQ. V gave up 0 bases and J gave up 3 bases, with 10 bases separating them. The CDR3 coding sequence is TGCGCCAGCAGCTTGGTCGGGGGATACTACGAGCAGTACGTC. It encodes CASSLVGGYYEQYV.

The V and J genes are TRBV19 and TRBJ1-3; perhaps TRBD1 as D (6 bases). Germline CDR1 LNHDA, CDR2 SQIVND (reference sequence). The CDR3 contains 12 residues. V shed 8 bases and J shed 8 bases, with 13 bases lying between them. Written as DNA, the CDR3 is TGTGCCAGTGGCGGGGGCTTGGACACCATATATTTT. Protein product: CASGGGLDTIYF.

The table lists this clone with a few counts. The chain links TRBV6-6 to TRBJ1-5; no firm D call. The ends were cut back, 2 bases at V and 11 bases at J, with 10 bases in the middle. The germline gives CDR1 MNHNY, CDR2 SVGAGI (reference sequence). The CDR3 extends over 12 amino acids. CDR3 coding DNA: TGTGCCAGCAGTTACGAGGGAGTGGCCCAGCATTTT. This encodes CASSYEGVAQHF.

J is TRBJ1-6 and V is TRBV5-1; the D gene is possibly TRBD1 (6 bases). The V end lost 2 bases, the J end lost 9 bases, and 15 bases lay between the germline ends. Germline values: CDR1 SGHRS, CDR2 YFSETQ. This CDR3 region has 15 residues. Written as DNA, the CDR3 is TGCGCCAGCAGCTTTGGAAACAGGGCACCTTCACCCCTCCACTTT. Its protein product is CASSFGNRAPSPLHF.

The rearrangement uses TRBV6-6 and TRBJ1-1; D gene ambiguous. Per the germline V gene, CDR1 is MNHNY and CDR2 is SVGAGI (reference sequence). The CDR3 loop spans 12 amino acids. Trimming took off 0 bases at V and 7 bases at J, with 6 bases between the two ends. CDR3 in amino acids: CASSYSAGEAFF. The CDR3 DNA follows: TGTGCCAGCAGTTACTCGGCTGGTGAAGCTTTCTTT.

The gene calls are TRBV6-5 and TRBJ2-4; 7 bases agree with TRBD1. Germline CDR1 reads MNHEY; CDR2 reads SVGAGI. J gave up 4 bases and V 6 bases, and 9 bases lay outside the gene matches. The CDR3 is 15 residues long. CDR3 in DNA: TGTGCCAGCAGAGCCCACAGGGGTTCAAAAAACATTCAGTACTTC. Its protein is CASRAHRGSKNIQYF.

The rearrangement uses TRBV11-3 and TRBJ1-5, with TRBD1 identical over 8 bases. V lost 5 bases to trimming and J lost 2 bases; unmatched junction nucleotides: 5. CDR1 and CDR2 (germline): SGHNT, YENEEA. This CDR3 is 15 amino acids long. CDR3 coding DNA: TGTGCCAGCAGCCAGGGGGCCGTTGGCAATCAGCCCCAGCATTTT. This encodes CASSQGAVGNQPQHF.

The rearrangement joins TRBV6-6 to TRBJ1-5; 8 nucleotides line up with TRBD1. V lost 7 bases and J lost 4; bases outside the gene matches: 3. This CDR3 has 13 amino acids. Germline V gene lookup returns CDR1 MNHNY and CDR2 SVGAGI (reference sequence). The CDR3: CASNRGENQPQHF. The CDR3 DNA reads as TGTGCCAGCAACAGGGGGGAAAATCAGCCCCAGCATTTT.

V gene TRBV2 combines with J gene TRBJ2-7; no reliable D call. This CDR3 has 12 residues. Trimming took off 4 bases at V and 7 bases at J, with 11 bases between the two ends. Germline V gives CDR1 SNHLY, CDR2 FYNNEI. In DNA form, the CDR3 reads TGTGCCAGCAGTGTGGCAGGTCGGGAGCAGTACTTC. It translates to CASSVAGREQYF.

This chain joins TRBV2 and TRBJ2-2, with TRBD1 matching over 11 bases. Looked up from germline, CDR1 is SNHLY and CDR2 is FYNNEI. V lost 3 bases to trimming and J lost 6 bases; unmatched junction nucleotides: 6. This CDR3 comprises 16 residues. Here the CDR3 reads CASSDQDRGLAGELFF. Here the CDR3 DNA reads TGTGCCAGCAGTGATCAGGACAGGGGGCTAGCCGGGGAGCTGTTTTTT. The variable domain in full, with the rest retrieved from reference TRBV2 and TRBJ2-2, is EPEVTQTPSHQVTQMGQEVILRCVPISNHLYFYWYRQILGQKVEFLVSFYNNEISEKSEIFDDQFSVERPDGSNFTLKIRSTKLEDSAMYFCASSDQDRGLAGELFFGEGSRLTVL.

CDR3 bases: TGCGCCAGCAGTGAGACAGGGTATGGCTACACCTTC. Its translation is CASSETGYGYTF. V usage is TRBV10-1 and J usage is TRBJ1-2; D may be TRBD1 (6 bases). The V and J ends lost 2 bases and 5 bases respectively, with 6 bases between them. The germline V gene encodes CDR1 WNHNN and CDR2 SYGVQD (reference sequence). This CDR3 comprises 12 residues.

This clone was counted only a few times. Here the CDR3 reads CASSGSGGSQETQYF. CDR3 in DNA: TGTGCCAGCAGTGGTTCCGGGGGGAGCCAAGAGACCCAGTACTTC. This rearrangement joins TRBV2 to TRBJ2-5; TRBD2 aligns across 7 bases. The V and J ends lost 4 bases and 1 base, in that order; junction bases with no gene match: 6. CDR1 and CDR2 from the germline V gene are SNHLY and FYNNEI. This CDR3 is 15 amino acids long.

This clone was observed once. The genes are TRBV10-3 and TRBJ2-5; 10 nucleotides match TRBD1. Germline CDR1 reads ENHRY; CDR2 reads SYGVKD. CDR3 size: 18 residues. The V segment lost 4 bases and the J segment 3 bases; nucleotides outside the gene matches: 14. CDR3 amino acids: CAISGPGQGSGIEETQYF. The CDR3 DNA is TGTGCCATCAGTGGGCCGGGACAGGGGTCGGGGATCGAAGAGACCCAGTACTTC.

J is TRBJ2-2 and V is TRBV28, with D perhaps matching TRBD1 (6 bases). This CDR3 has 15 residues. The germline V gene has CDR1 MDHEN and CDR2 SYDVKM. Trimming removed 7 bases at V and 1 base at J, with 13 bases between. DNA of the CDR3: TGTGCCAGCATGCACAGGGTGGGGAACACCGGGGAGCTGTTTTTT. Translation gives CASMHRVGNTGELFF.

The chain joins TRBV5-1 to TRBJ2-1; 8 nucleotides align to TRBD1. Losses at the gene ends were 1 base for V and 7 bases for J; bases not matched to a gene: 10. CDR1 and CDR2 from the germline V gene are SGHRS and YFSETQ. The CDR3 runs 16 residues. The CDR3 protein is CASSLSPTGVGNEQFF. The DNA of the CDR3 is TGCGCCAGCAGCTTGAGCCCGACAGGGGTGGGGAATGAGCAGTTCTTC.

The chain joins TRBV7-2 to TRBJ2-7; 14 nucleotides match TRBD2. CDR1 and CDR2 from the germline V gene are SGHTA and FQGNSA. Losses at the gene ends were 6 bases for V and 0 bases for J; bases not matched to a gene: 10. The CDR3 covers 18 residues. CDR3 protein: CASSPRGLAGAPSYEQYF. CDR3 nucleotides: TGTGCCAGCAGTCCCCGGGGACTAGCGGGGGCACCCTCCTACGAGCAGTACTTC.

This clone turned up a few times. The rearrangement links TRBV10-3 to TRBJ2-2; possibly TRBD1 for D (6 bases). The CDR3 is 16 residues long. The germline V gene encodes CDR1 ENHRY and CDR2 SYGVKD. V lost 2 bases and J 3 bases, leaving 13 bases between the germline ends. CDR3 bases: TGTGCCATCAGTGAGAGGGCAGGGGCCGACACCGGGGAGCTGTTTTTT. Translated: CAISERAGADTGELFF.

This rearrangement joins TRBV11-2 to TRBJ2-3, with TRBD2 matching 13 bases. This CDR3 is 15 amino acids long. The junction had 4 bases not matched to a gene; V was cut back by 5 bases and J by 5 bases. Germline assignment: CDR1 SGHAT and CDR2 FQNNGV. CDR3 nucleotide sequence: TGTGCCAGCAGCCGAGGACTAGCGGGGGTAGATACGCAGTATTTT. Its protein product is CASSRGLAGVDTQYF.

This clone was counted a few times. The chain couples TRBV6-1 to TRBJ2-3; D is uncertain. The V end was cut by 6 bases, the J end by 5 bases, with 9 bases between. The germline V gene has CDR1 MNHNS and CDR2 SASEGT. The CDR3 extends over 12 amino acids. The CDR3 loop reads CASSSTGDTQYF. The CDR3 DNA follows: TGTGCCAGCAGCTCGACTGGAGATACGCAGTATTTT.

The CDR3: CASSFSGAEAFF. In DNA, the CDR3 is TGTGCCAGCAGCTTCTCGGGGGCTGAAGCTTTCTTT. The chain links TRBV7-9 to TRBJ1-1; D might be TRBD1 (5 bases). Germline values: CDR1 SEHNR, CDR2 FQNEAQ (reference sequence). This CDR3 region has 12 residues. Trimming left V 3 bases short and J 6 bases short, with 8 bases between.

J is TRBJ2-1 and V is TRBV11-2, with TRBD1 matching over 9 bases. V was pared by 5 bases and J by 4 bases, with 3 bases of the junction left unmatched. The V gene's germline CDR1 is SGHAT and CDR2 FQNNGV. This CDR3 spans 14 amino acids. DNA for the CDR3: TGTGCCAGCAGCCCGGACAGGGGATACAATGAGCAGTTCTTC. It specifies CASSPDRGYNEQFF.

CDR3: CASSPPGRLTGELFF. The CDR3 coding sequence is TGTGCCAGCAGCCCGCCAGGGCGATTGACCGGGGAGCTGTTTTTT. The genes are TRBV28 and TRBJ2-2; a weak D match, TRBD1 (5 bases). Germline V gene data show CDR1 as MDHEN and CDR2 as SYDVKM. The CDR3 totals 15 residues. V was pared by 6 bases and J by 5 bases, with 16 bases between.

This chain joins TRBV7-8 and TRBJ1-4; D may be TRBD1 (5 bases). Per the germline V gene, CDR1 is SGHVS and CDR2 is FQNEAQ. Trimming took off 5 bases at V and 7 bases at J, with 8 bases between the two ends. The CDR3 spans 12 residues. The CDR3 is CASSLQGEKLFF. The CDR3 nucleotides read TGTGCCAGCAGCCTCCAGGGTGAAAAACTGTTTTTT.

The chain recombines TRBV18 with TRBJ1-1; D uncertain. CDR1 is KGHSH, CDR2 LQKENI, per germline. V was trimmed by 2 bases and J by 2 bases, leaving 9 bases between them. The CDR3 is 14 amino acids. CDR3 sequence (DNA): TGTGCCAGCTCACCAAACGGCGGAAACACTGAAGCTTTCTTT. It is translated as CASSPNGGNTEAFF.

J is TRBJ2-5 and V is TRBV5-1, with 7 nucleotides matching TRBD1. The closer fit of TRBJ2-7 to the DNA end suggests the J call may be wrong. This CDR3 contains 15 residues. The V gene's germline CDR1 is SGHRS and CDR2 YFSETQ. In DNA form, the CDR3 reads TGCGCCAGCAGCTTGTCGGGACAGTTACAATACGAGCAGTACTTC. This sequence encodes CASSLSGQLQYEQYF.

For this clone: Its ends do not fully match the called genes, so a read error is possible. The chain employs TRBV7-9 and TRBJ2-3; D may be TRBD2 (5 bases). The CDR3 loop spans 12 amino acids. Germline CDR1 and CDR2: SEHNR and FQNEAQ (reference sequence). The CDR3 sequence: CSSSPAEDTQYF. The CDR3 DNA sequence: TGTTCCAGCAGCCCAGCGGAGGATACGCAGTATTTT. The whole variable domain, remainder taken from reference TRBV7-9 and TRBJ2-3, is DTGVSQNPRHKITKRGQNVTFRCDPISEHNRLYWYRQTLGQGPEFLTYFQNEAQLEKSRLLSDRFSAERPKGSFSTLEIQRTEQGDSAMYLCSSSPAEDTQYFGPGTRLTVL.

This clone showed up just once. The gene calls are TRBV7-3 and TRBJ1-1, with D possibly TRBD1 on 5 matching bases. Germline CDR1 reads SGHTA; CDR2 reads FQGTGA. CDR3 length equals 15 residues. V was cut by 1 base and J by 1 base, with 10 bases left in between. CDR3 loop: CASSLMAGGNTEAFF. DNA of the CDR3: TGTGCCAGCAGCTTAATGGCGGGGGGGAACACTGAAGCTTTCTTT. The whole variable domain, filled in from reference TRBV7-3 and TRBJ1-1, reads GAGVSQTPSNKVTEKGKYVELRCDPISGHTALYWYRQSLGQGPEFLIYFQGTGAADDSGLPNDRFFAVRPEGSVSTLKIQRTERGDSAVYLCASSLMAGGNTEAFFGQGTRLTVV.

The chain has TRBV18 and TRBJ2-3; 8 positions match TRBD1. CDR3 length: 15 amino acids. The trim removed 4 bases at V and 0 bases at J, leaving 3 bases unmatched. Looked up from germline, CDR1 is KGHSH and CDR2 is LQKENI. CDR3 sequence: CASSLGQDSTDTQYF. Here the CDR3 DNA reads TGTGCCAGCTCACTGGGACAGGACAGCACAGATACGCAGTATTTT.